Below, 10 T cell receptor beta chains from the same sample are listed, as sequenced in a study of early T cells in non-severe SARS-CoV-2 infection. TCRdb fed the 5' RACE reads into MiXCR, producing one record per CDR3 protein. The repertoire holds around 77,000 distinct CDR3 sequences, with 4.5% to 6% as singletons. Specimen: whole blood, collected at baseline. The receptors were gathered from an adult who was a healthcare worker with PCR-confirmed SARS-CoV-2 infection or an uninfected control (not recorded which).

The rearrangement links TRBV6-5 to TRBJ1-1; TRBD1 matches at 9 bases. This CDR3 contains 14 residues. Trimming took 4 bases from V and 5 from J; bases not matched to a gene: 5. Germline V gene data show CDR1 as MNHEY and CDR2 as SVGAGI. The CDR3 is CASSLGQGGTEAFF. CDR3 in DNA: TGTGCCAGCAGTTTGGGACAGGGTGGTACTGAAGCTTTCTTT.

This clonotype has at least ten counts. The chain links TRBV30 to TRBJ2-2, with 9 bases identical to TRBD2. The CDR3 runs to 15 residues. Trimming at V came to 2 bases and at J to 6 bases, leaving 7 bases not matched to a gene. The germline gives CDR1 GTSNPN, CDR2 SVGIG (reference sequence). This chain's CDR3 is CAWSRVAGASGELFF. As DNA, the CDR3 is TGTGCCTGGAGTCGGGTAGCGGGAGCTTCCGGGGAGCTGTTTTTT. Looking up the rest from reference TRBV30 and TRBJ2-2 gives the full variable domain: SQTIHQWPATLVQPVGSPLSLECTVEGTSNPNLYWYRQAAGRGLQLLFYSVGIGQISSEVPQNLSASRPQDRQFILSSKKLLLSDSGFYLCAWSRVAGASGELFFGEGSRLTVL.

The table lists this clonotype with many counts. The rearrangement joins TRBV20-1 to TRBJ2-1; 8 bases agree with TRBD2. Germline CDR1 and CDR2: DFQATT and SNEGSKA (reference sequence). The CDR3 has 15 residues. The V gene end was trimmed by 1 base and the J gene end by 6 bases; junction bases not matched to a gene: 8. CDR3 loop: CSARGKTSAVNEQFF. The CDR3 bases are TGCAGTGCTAGAGGCAAGACTAGCGCCGTCAATGAGCAGTTCTTC.

This clonotype has just a few counts. The chain recombines TRBV5-1 with TRBJ1-1, with 11 bases matching TRBD1. Germline CDR1 reads SGHRS; CDR2 reads YFSETQ. The CDR3 loop spans 14 amino acids. The J segment lost 11 bases and the V segment lost 1 base, leaving 7 bases of the junction unmatched. The CDR3 region has the DNA TGCGCCAGCAGCTTGAGGCAGGACAGGGGGCTCGCTTTCTTT. Translated: CASSLRQDRGLAFF.

This clonotype was found many times. The chain employs TRBV7-6 and TRBJ2-1; 9 bases match TRBD2. CDR1 and CDR2 from the germline V gene are SGHVS and FNYEAQ. This CDR3 has 16 amino acids. The J segment lost 4 bases and the V segment lost 7 bases, leaving 11 bases of the junction unmatched. The CDR3 region is CASTRGASGTYNEQFF. CDR3 in DNA: TGTGCCAGCACCCGAGGGGCTAGCGGGACTTACAATGAGCAGTTCTTC. Together with reference TRBV7-6 and TRBJ2-1, the CDR3 gives the full variable domain: GAGVSQSPRYKVTKRGQDVALRCDPISGHVSLYWYRQALGQGPEFLTYFNYEAQQDKSGLPNDRFSAERPEGSISTLTIQRTEQRDSAMYRCASTRGASGTYNEQFFGPGTRLTVL.

This clonotype has ten or more counts. The chain is built from TRBV20-1 and TRBJ1-2; possible D gene TRBD1, 5 bases. Germline CDR1 reads DFQATT; CDR2 reads SNEGSKA (reference sequence). V gave up 3 bases and J gave up 4 bases, with 15 bases separating them. The CDR3 spans 14 residues. The CDR3 coding sequence is TGCAGTGCTAGCGCCCGGGACCGATCCTATGGCTACACCTTC. Translating gives CSASARDRSYGYTF.

The sample holds a few counts of this clonotype. The rearrangement uses TRBV6-2 or TRBV6-3 and TRBJ2-7; a weak D match, TRBD2 (5 bases). The V gene lost 4 bases and the J gene lost 6 bases, with 13 bases spanning the gap. CDR1 and CDR2 (germline): MNHEY, SVGEGT. The CDR3 length is 13 residues. The CDR3 DNA follows: TGTGCCAGCAGTTTCGGGGTCTTAGGCGAGCAGTACTTC. It yields the protein CASSFGVLGEQYF.

This clonotype was observed many times. The J gene is TRBJ2-2, the V gene TRBV24-1, with 8 bases that match TRBD1. The V gene's germline CDR1 is KGHDR and CDR2 SFDVKD. J gave up 5 bases and V 2 bases, and 6 bases lay outside the gene matches. The CDR3 is 16 amino acids. The CDR3 region has the DNA TGTGCCACCAGTGATTCCATGGACAGGGAGACCGGGGAGCTGTTTTTT. It specifies CATSDSMDRETGELFF.

This clonotype appeared a few times. This chain links TRBV28 with TRBJ2-5; D is tentatively TRBD1 or TRBD2 (7 bases each). The V gene lost 4 bases and the J gene lost 2 bases, with 11 bases spanning the gap. The CDR3 loop spans 14 amino acids. Germline CDR1 and CDR2: MDHEN and SYDVKM. The CDR3 sequence: CASSWGGQQETQYF. DNA of the CDR3: TGTGCCAGCAGTTGGGGGGGACAGCAAGAGACCCAGTACTTC.

Only a few counts were recorded for this clonotype. J is TRBJ2-1 and V is TRBV7-6, with no clear D. The length of the CDR3 is 20 residues. The germline gives CDR1 SGHVS, CDR2 FNYEAQ. V lost 5 bases, J lost 12 bases, and 38 bases lay in between. CDR3 amino acids: CASSASIGTPDTTRDNRQFF. As DNA, the CDR3 is TGTGCCAGCAGCGCGAGCATTGGAACCCCTGACACTACCCGAGACAATCGGCAGTTCTTC.